A single sample is the source of the 18 T cell receptor beta chains below, sequenced in a study of CD8 T cells in ankylosing spondylitis. Findings and caveats of the study: Blood of patients with ankylosing spondylitis appeared to be characterized by a TCR beta motif of several highly homologous variants.

MiXCR, applied by TCRdb to the 5' RACE reads, yields one record per CDR3 protein. The sample carries around 490,000 distinct CDR3 sequences, approximately 5.3% recorded once. What these receptors recognize is not known. The specimen was blood, either unsorted or a sorted T cell fraction (not recorded which). The receptors here all came from a male donor with ankylosing spondylitis.

This clonotype was seen at least ten times. This chain joins TRBV6-1 and TRBJ1-1; D is uncertain. This CDR3 is built from 14 residues. Germline lookup yields CDR1 MNHNS and CDR2 SASEGT. Deletions cut 6 bases from V and 1 base from J, with 12 bases between. For the CDR3, the DNA is TGTGCCAGCAGGGGTGGCCTCCGGAACACTGAAGCTTTCTTT. This codes for CASRGGLRNTEAFF.

The sample holds a few counts of this clonotype. The CDR3 protein is CASSQPKAGLAKNIQYF. The CDR3 DNA reads TGCGCCAGCAGCCAACCGAAGGCAGGACTAGCCAAAAACATTCAGTACTTC. V usage is TRBV4-1 and J usage is TRBJ2-4; D is perhaps TRBD2 (5 bases). The germline CDR1 and CDR2 sequences are MGHRA and YSYEKL. The CDR3 contains 17 residues. V was pared by 2 bases and J by 0 bases, with 14 bases between.

This clonotype was seen more than once but under ten times. The V gene is TRBV7-2, the J gene TRBJ1-2; 10 bases line up with TRBD1. Germline CDR1 reads SGHTA; CDR2 reads FQGNSA. CDR3 size: 15 residues. V trimming: 5 bases; J trimming: 2 bases; junction bases outside the gene matches: 5. CDR3 sequence (DNA): TGTGCCAGCAGCATAAGGACAGGGGGGAACTATGGCTACACCTTC. This sequence encodes CASSIRTGGNYGYTF.

This clonotype was recorded many times. CDR3 loop: CASSLGLDSTDTQYF. In nucleotides, the CDR3 is TGTGCCAGCAGCTTAGGGCTAGACAGCACAGATACGCAGTATTTT. The chain combines TRBV11-3 with TRBJ2-3; no clear D. Germline V gives CDR1 SGHNT, CDR2 YENEEA. With 1 base removed from V and 0 bases from J, the gap between germline ends came to 8 bases. The CDR3 is 15 amino acids.

Ten or more counts support this clonotype. One junction end does not reproduce the germline sequence, and a read error may be involved. The gene calls are TRBV27 and TRBJ1-1; a weak D match, TRBD1 (6 bases). The CDR3 consists of 13 residues. CDR1 is MNHEY, CDR2 SMNVEV, per germline (reference sequence). The CDR3 DNA reads TGTGCCAGCAGCTTATACAGGGATACTGAAGCTTTCTTT. This translates into CASSLYRDTEAFF.

This clonotype occurred many times. The V and J genes are TRBV5-1 and TRBJ2-7; D may be TRBD1 (5 bases). Trimming stripped 0 bases from V and 3 bases from J, with 7 bases between. Germline V gene data show CDR1 as SGHRS and CDR2 as YFSETQ. The CDR3 spans 13 residues. Here the CDR3 DNA reads TGCGCCAGCAGCTTGGAGGGGATCTACGAGCAGTACTTC. The encoded protein is CASSLEGIYEQYF. The whole variable domain, remainder taken from reference TRBV5-1 and TRBJ2-7, is KAGVTQTPRYLIKTRGQQVTLSCSPISGHRSVSWYQQTPGQGLQFLFEYFSETQRNKGNFPGRFSGRQFSNSRSEMNVSTLELGDSALYLCASSLEGIYEQYFGPGTRLTVT.

This clonotype was seen at least ten times. This rearrangement joins TRBV27 to TRBJ2-1; possibly TRBD1 for D (6 bases). Germline assignment: CDR1 MNHEY and CDR2 SMNVEV (reference sequence). This CDR3 is 16 amino acids long. V was cut by 2 bases and J by 3 bases, with 14 bases left in between. In DNA form, the CDR3 reads TGTGCCAGCAGTTTAAGCGCAGGGGAAAACTACAATGAGCAGTTCTTC. Encoded protein: CASSLSAGENYNEQFF.

There are many counts of this clonotype. The chain is built from TRBV10-1 and TRBJ1-4; TRBD1 matches 7 bases. Germline values: CDR1 WNHNN, CDR2 SYGVQD (reference sequence). The CDR3 loop spans 14 amino acids. The trim removed 6 bases at V and 8 bases at J, leaving 9 bases unmatched. The CDR3 DNA follows: TGCGCCAGCAGCCCAAGACAGGGAGGAGAAAAACTGTTTTTT. Amino acid sequence: CASSPRQGGEKLFF.

This clonotype turned up a few times. This chain joins TRBV18 and TRBJ1-3; D is perhaps TRBD1 (6 bases). The V end lost 5 bases, the J end lost 0 bases, and 14 bases lay between the germline ends. The germline V gene has CDR1 KGHSH and CDR2 LQKENI. This CDR3 is built from 16 residues. CDR3 in amino acids: CASSKGTSSSGNTIYF. The CDR3 DNA reads TGTGCCAGCTCAAAAGGGACATCAAGCTCTGGAAACACCATATATTTT.

This chain uses TRBV12-3 or TRBV12-4 with TRBJ2-5; 10 bases are shared with TRBD1. The CDR3 totals 15 residues. The V segment lost 6 bases and the J segment 5 bases; nucleotides outside the gene matches: 9. CDR3 region: CASSPWTGGIETQYF. CDR3 nucleotides: TGTGCCAGCAGCCCATGGACAGGGGGAATCGAGACCCAGTACTTC.

There are many counts of this clonotype. This chain connects TRBV5-1 to TRBJ1-1, with 8 positions matching TRBD1. V gave up 7 bases and J gave up 0 bases; unmatched junction bases: 5. This CDR3 comprises 14 residues. Germline-derived CDR1 and CDR2 are SGHRS and YFSETQ. Here the CDR3 DNA reads TGCGCCAGCGGGACAGGCCCCCTGAACACTGAAGCTTTCTTT. Protein sequence: CASGTGPLNTEAFF.

This clonotype showed up just a few times. This chain connects TRBV3-1 to TRBJ1-1; D gene ambiguous. This CDR3 contains 14 residues. Between the trimmed V and J ends, which lost 0 bases and 5 bases, there was a span of 10 bases. Germline V gene lookup returns CDR1 LGHDT and CDR2 YNNKEL (reference sequence). The CDR3 DNA reads TGTGCCAGCAGCCAAGACTGGCTTCCGACTGAAGCTTTCTTT. It translates to CASSQDWLPTEAFF.

This clonotype was recorded at least ten times. This chain joins TRBV12-3 or TRBV12-4 and TRBJ1-1; 9 bases map to TRBD1. The CDR3 is made up of 14 amino acids. Trimming at V came to 6 bases and at J to 10 bases, leaving 12 bases not matched to a gene. Here the CDR3 reads CASSPTGGNAVAFF. For the CDR3, the DNA is TGTGCCAGCAGCCCGACAGGGGGAAATGCGGTAGCTTTCTTT.

In its sample, this clonotype was seen many times. V is TRBV5-1 and J is TRBJ1-1, with TRBD1 matching over 10 bases. The J segment lost 1 base and the V segment lost 5 bases, leaving 2 bases of the junction unmatched. This CDR3 is 14 amino acids long. CDR1 SGHRS and CDR2 YFSETQ come from the germline V gene. The CDR3 DNA follows: TGCGCCAGCAGTCGACAGGGGGCGAACACTGAAGCTTTCTTT. This translates into CASSRQGANTEAFF. Full variable domain (outside the CDR3, taken from reference TRBV5-1 and TRBJ1-1): KAGVTQTPRYLIKTRGQQVTLSCSPISGHRSVSWYQQTPGQGLQFLFEYFSETQRNKGNFPGRFSGRQFSNSRSEMNVSTLELGDSALYLCASSRQGANTEAFFGQGTRLTVV.

This clonotype came up many times. The V and J genes are TRBV7-2 and TRBJ2-5, with D hard to call. Trimming removed 5 bases at V and 1 base at J, with 14 bases between. Germline V CDR1 and CDR2: SGHTA, FQGNSA. CDR3 length: 15 amino acids. The CDR3 DNA sequence: TGTGCCAGCAGCCCCCGGAGAGGTAGCCAAGAGACCCAGTACTTC. As protein: CASSPRRGSQETQYF. Combining the CDR3 with reference TRBV7-2 and TRBJ2-5 gives the whole variable domain GAGVSQSPSNKVTEKGKDVELRCDPISGHTALYWYRQSLGQGLEFLIYFQGNSAPDKSGLPSDRFSAERTGGSVSTLTIQRTQQEDSAVYLCASSPRRGSQETQYFGPGTRLLVL.

At least ten counts were recorded for this clonotype. The genes are TRBV29-1 and TRBJ1-1, with D tentatively TRBD1 (5 bases). CDR1 and CDR2 (germline): SQVTM, ANQGSEA. CDR3 length equals 11 residues. V lost 8 bases, J lost 5 bases, and 12 bases lay in between. CDR3: CSSLGGTEAFF. The CDR3 coding sequence is TGCAGCTCTCTGGGGGGGACTGAAGCTTTCTTT.

Points on this clonotype: Given a much more abundant clone one base away, this may be a read error. J is TRBJ2-7 and V is TRBV20-1, with D perhaps matching TRBD1 or TRBD2 (6 bases each). Germline V gene data show CDR1 as DFQATT and CDR2 as SNEGSKA (reference sequence). This CDR3 is built from 14 residues. CDR3 loop: CSARDGGPGTQAIF. The CDR3 bases are TGCAGTGCTAGAGATGGGGGGCCCGGGACTCAAGCTATCTTC.

This clonotype came up many times. The chain uses TRBV24-1 and TRBJ1-5; D not certain. The CDR3 consists of 14 residues. CDR1 is KGHDR and CDR2 is SFDVKD in the germline V gene. The V and J ends lost 6 bases and 0 bases respectively, with 8 bases between them. CDR3 nucleotides: TGTGCCACCAGTCAGTTCCCTAGCAATCAGCCCCAGCATTTT. Translating it yields CATSQFPSNQPQHF.